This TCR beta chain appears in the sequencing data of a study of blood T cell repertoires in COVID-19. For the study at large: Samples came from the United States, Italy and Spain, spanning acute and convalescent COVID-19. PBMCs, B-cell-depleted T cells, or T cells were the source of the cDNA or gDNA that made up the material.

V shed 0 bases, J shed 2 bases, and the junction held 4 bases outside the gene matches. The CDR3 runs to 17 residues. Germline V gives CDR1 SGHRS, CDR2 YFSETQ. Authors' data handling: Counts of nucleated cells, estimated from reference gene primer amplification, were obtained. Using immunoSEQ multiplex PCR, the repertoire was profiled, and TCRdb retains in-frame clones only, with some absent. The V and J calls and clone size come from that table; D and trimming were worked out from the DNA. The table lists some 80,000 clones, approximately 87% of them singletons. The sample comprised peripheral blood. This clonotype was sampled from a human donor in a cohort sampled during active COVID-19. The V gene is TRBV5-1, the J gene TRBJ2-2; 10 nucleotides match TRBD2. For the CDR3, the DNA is TGCGCCAGCAGCTTGGATGCTAGCGGGGGAAACACCGGGGAGCTGTTTTTT. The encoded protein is CASSLDASGGNTGELFF.